These 29 T cell receptor beta chains were sequenced from one sample in a study of OX40 agonist ivuxolimab in advanced cancers. Assay used: immunoSEQ multiplex PCR; TCRdb lists only in-frame clones, some missing. Among approximately 68,000 clones listed, around nine tenths were seen once. The sequenced sample was CD4+ or CD8+ T cells sorted from blood, obtained in a trial of the OX40 agonist ivuxolimab. The receptors stem from an adult with an advanced solid tumor such as melanoma, head and neck, liver or kidney cancer.

CDR3 amino acids: CAWAQVGETQYF. The CDR3, as DNA: TGTGCCTGGGCACAGGTAGGGGAGACCCAGTACTTC. The rearrangement joins TRBV30 to TRBJ2-5, with D possibly being TRBD1 (5 bases). This CDR3 spans 12 amino acids. Germline V lookup: CDR1 GTSNPN, CDR2 SVGIG (reference sequence). Trimming took 5 bases from V and 5 from J, leaving 12 bases between them.

This clone was observed a few times. The chain couples TRBV28 to TRBJ2-7; D is unclear. The V end was cut by 1 base, the J end by 0 bases, with 4 bases between. The CDR3 length is 13 residues. Germline CDR1 MDHEN, CDR2 SYDVKM. CDR3 nucleotides: TGTGCCAGCAGTTTATACGACTCCTACGAGCAGTACTTC. Amino acid sequence: CASSLYDSYEQYF.

This chain joins TRBV14 and TRBJ2-5; D might be TRBD2 (7 bases). This CDR3 comprises 16 residues. The germline V gene encodes CDR1 SGHDN and CDR2 FVKESK. V was trimmed by 5 bases and J by 2 bases, leaving 18 bases between them. Here the CDR3 DNA reads TGTGCCAGCAGCTCCCGCCGGGGGGCCATACAAGAGACCCAGTACTTC. This codes for CASSSRRGAIQETQYF.

The chain links TRBV5-1 to TRBJ2-3; no firm D call. V was trimmed by 0 bases and J by 5 bases, leaving 13 bases between them. CDR1 and CDR2 (germline): SGHRS, YFSETQ. This CDR3 is 15 amino acids long. CDR3 coding DNA: TGCGCCAGCAGCTTGGCCCTATCGAGTATAGATACGCAGTATTTT. Translating it yields CASSLALSSIDTQYF. Complete variable domain (other parts from reference TRBV5-1 and TRBJ2-3): KAGVTQTPRYLIKTRGQQVTLSCSPISGHRSVSWYQQTPGQGLQFLFEYFSETQRNKGNFPGRFSGRQFSNSRSEMNVSTLELGDSALYLCASSLALSSIDTQYFGPGTRLTVL.

The chain couples TRBV5-1 to TRBJ1-2; tentative D call: TRBD1 (6 bases). The CDR3 contains 14 residues. Germline CDR1 and CDR2: SGHRS and YFSETQ. V was trimmed by 3 bases and J by 4 bases, leaving 13 bases between them. CDR3 protein: CASSSGAPGYGYTF. The CDR3, as DNA: TGCGCCAGCAGCTCGGGGGCCCCGGGCTATGGCTACACCTTC.

The chain joins TRBV29-1 to TRBJ2-2; 9 nucleotides align to TRBD1. The trim removed 5 bases at V and 4 bases at J, leaving 5 bases unmatched. CDR3 length: 14 amino acids. Per the germline V gene, CDR1 is SQVTM and CDR2 is ANQGSEA. CDR3 amino acids: CSVPGTGFTGELFF. DNA of the CDR3: TGCAGCGTTCCCGGGACAGGGTTCACCGGGGAGCTGTTTTTT.

The rearrangement uses TRBV19 and TRBJ2-3, with TRBD1 matching 8 bases. CDR3 length: 14 amino acids. V shed 5 bases and J 1 base; nucleotides not matched to a gene: 2. Germline CDR1 LNHDA, CDR2 SQIVND (reference sequence). The CDR3 DNA is TGTGCCAGTAGTCAACAGGGGGGCACAGATACGCAGTATTTT. As protein: CASSQQGGTDTQYF.

V usage is TRBV28 and J usage is TRBJ1-5, with D perhaps TRBD1 (5 bases). Trimming removed 7 bases from V and 8 bases from J, with 18 bases in between. Germline V gene sequence: CDR1 MDHEN, CDR2 SYDVKM. CDR3 length: 14 residues. CDR3 bases: TGTGCCAGCACCTCTGGGGGAGGAAGGGAGCCCCAGCATTTT. Residues: CASTSGGGREPQHF.

The genes are TRBV6-5 and TRBJ2-2; D is uncertain. V was shortened by 2 bases and J by 5 bases, with 12 bases between the two germline ends. Germline V gene data show CDR1 as MNHEY and CDR2 as SVGAGI. There are 15 residues in the CDR3. CDR3 sequence (DNA): TGTGCCAGCAGTTACGTTGGCAGGCCGACCGGGGAGCTGTTTTTT. Protein sequence: CASSYVGRPTGELFF.

This chain links TRBV13 with TRBJ1-4; D gene uncertain. Trimming removed 3 bases from V and 2 bases from J, with 4 bases in between. The germline V gene has CDR1 PRHDT and CDR2 FYEKMQ (reference sequence). The CDR3 runs to 13 residues. The CDR3 reads CASSFDTNEKLFF. The CDR3 coding sequence is TGTGCCAGCAGCTTTGACACTAATGAAAAACTGTTTTTT.

The rearrangement uses TRBV18 and TRBJ1-1; 9 positions agree with TRBD1. Germline values: CDR1 KGHSH, CDR2 LQKENI. V was clipped by 2 bases and J by 1 base; unmatched bases: 5. CDR3 length equals 16 residues. CDR3 DNA: TGTGCCAGCTCACCATCAGGGACAGGGACGAACACTGAAGCTTTCTTT. It is translated as CASSPSGTGTNTEAFF.

The CDR3 nucleotides read TGTGCCAGCAGCTTATTGGAGGGGCGCGGCGGAGCTTTCTTT. This sequence encodes CASSLLEGRGGAFF. The V call is TRBV11-2, the J call TRBJ1-1; the D gene is possibly TRBD1 (5 bases). In germline, CDR1 is SGHAT, CDR2 FQNNGV. Trimming removed 2 bases from V and 10 bases from J, with 17 bases in between. The CDR3 totals 14 residues. Full variable domain (outside the CDR3, taken from reference TRBV11-2 and TRBJ1-1): EAGVAQSPRYKIIEKRQSVAFWCNPISGHATLYWYQQILGQGPKLLIQFQNNGVVDDSQLPKDRFSAERLKGVDSTLKIQPAKLEDSAVYLCASSLLEGRGGAFFGQGTRLTVV.

The rearrangement uses TRBV11-3 and TRBJ1-1; the D gene is possibly TRBD1 (5 bases). Trimming removed 3 bases from V and 6 bases from J, with 11 bases in between. This CDR3 region has 13 residues. CDR1 is SGHNT, CDR2 YENEEA, per germline. This chain's CDR3 is CASSFEGRAEAFF. The CDR3 DNA is TGTGCCAGCAGCTTCGAGGGGCGGGCTGAAGCTTTCTTT. Filled out from reference TRBV11-3 and TRBJ1-1, the complete variable domain reads EAGVVQSPRYKIIEKKQPVAFWCNPISGHNTLYWYLQNLGQGPELLIRYENEEAVDDSQLPKDRFSAERLKGVDSTLKIQPAELGDSAVYLCASSFEGRAEAFFGQGTRLTVV.

The chain joins TRBV7-9 to TRBJ1-3; 12 positions match TRBD1. The V gene's germline CDR1 is SEHNR and CDR2 FQNEAQ (reference sequence). This CDR3 has 15 residues. Trimming took 7 bases from V and 4 from J; bases not matched to a gene: 5. The CDR3 nucleotides are TGTGCCAGCACCTGGGACAGGGGGCGAGGAAACACCATATATTTT. Its protein is CASTWDRGRGNTIYF.

This sequence joins TRBV5-1 and TRBJ1-1, with no clear D. The CDR3 is made up of 12 amino acids. CDR1 SGHRS and CDR2 YFSETQ come from the germline V gene. The germline V and J ends were trimmed by 2 bases and 0 bases, with 2 bases remaining between them. The CDR3 reads CASSFMNTEAFF. In nucleotides, the CDR3 is TGCGCCAGCAGCTTTATGAACACTGAAGCTTTCTTT.

In nucleotides, the CDR3 is TGTGCCAGCAGCTTAAATGGTGGGAGCACCTACGAGCAGTACTTC. This codes for CASSLNGGSTYEQYF. The chain joins TRBV7-3 to TRBJ2-7, with a weak D call TRBD2 (5 bases). CDR1 is SGHTA and CDR2 is FQGTGA in the germline V gene. The V and J ends lost 1 base and 2 bases respectively, with 12 bases between them. The CDR3 covers 15 residues.

V is TRBV11-3 and J is TRBJ1-1, with D maybe TRBD1 (6 bases). Germline V gene lookup returns CDR1 SGHNT and CDR2 YENEEA. This CDR3 has 15 residues. Trimming removed 5 bases from V and 2 bases from J, with 15 bases in between. The CDR3 loop is CASSQGGISNTEAFF. The CDR3 DNA reads TGTGCCAGCAGCCAAGGGGGAATTAGCAACACTGAAGCTTTCTTT.

This clone turned up a few times. This chain joins TRBV5-1 and TRBJ1-4, with D possibly TRBD1 on 5 matching bases. The length of the CDR3 is 14 residues. V was pared by 4 bases and J by 8 bases, with 15 bases between. CDR1 and CDR2 from the germline V gene are SGHRS and YFSETQ. The CDR3 DNA reads as TGCGCCAGCAGCGATGACAGCGCCGGGGAAAAACTGTTTTTT. Protein sequence: CASSDDSAGEKLFF.

This clone was counted a single time. The rearrangement joins TRBV6-5 to TRBJ2-7; TRBD2 aligns across 8 bases. The ends lost 4 bases at V and 0 bases at J; junction bases unmatched: 8. Germline V CDR1 and CDR2: MNHEY, SVGAGI. This CDR3 is 16 amino acids long. CDR3 nucleotide sequence: TGTGCCAGCAGTTCTCAGACTAGCGCCGACTCCTACGAGCAGTACTTC. Protein: CASSSQTSADSYEQYF.

This clone was observed a single time. This chain uses TRBV18 with TRBJ1-1, with D uncertain. This CDR3 contains 13 residues. The V and J ends lost 3 bases and 6 bases respectively, with 11 bases between them. Germline V CDR1 and CDR2: KGHSH, LQKENI. CDR3 in DNA: TGTGCCAGCTCACCCCGGCGGGAGTCTGAAGCTTTCTTT. As protein: CASSPRRESEAFF.

The chain employs TRBV18 and TRBJ1-2; perhaps TRBD1 as D (6 bases). Germline CDR1 is KGHSH and CDR2 is LQKENI. The CDR3 consists of 14 residues. V gave up 3 bases and J gave up 4 bases, with 12 bases separating them. The CDR3 is CASSPTQGSYGYTF. Written as DNA, the CDR3 is TGTGCCAGCTCACCTACCCAGGGGAGCTATGGCTACACCTTC.

This clone was observed once. The chain recombines TRBV5-6 with TRBJ1-4, with D unclear. Looked up from germline, CDR1 is SGHDT and CDR2 is YYEEEE. V lost 0 bases to trimming and J lost 4 bases, with 7 bases between them. This CDR3 spans 14 amino acids. CDR3 protein: CASSLEGNNEKLFF. For the CDR3, the DNA is TGTGCCAGCAGCTTGGAAGGGAATAATGAAAAACTGTTTTTT.

V and J are TRBV30 and TRBJ2-1, with 10 bases lining up with TRBD2. V was clipped by 3 bases and J by 7 bases; unmatched bases: 15. In germline, CDR1 is GTSNPN, CDR2 SVGIG (reference sequence). The CDR3 contains 17 residues. The CDR3: CAWRELSLAGDYNEQFF. As DNA, the CDR3 is TGTGCCTGGAGGGAGTTATCGCTAGCGGGGGATTATAATGAGCAGTTCTTC.

Note on this clone: Other DNA sequences in the sample encode the same CDR3. This sequence joins TRBV11-2 and TRBJ1-5; D ambiguous. Per the germline V gene, CDR1 is SGHAT and CDR2 is FQNNGV. V lost 5 bases and J 1 base, leaving 6 bases between the germline ends. The CDR3 length is 13 residues. CDR3 bases: TGTGCCAGCAGCCCTTCGAGCAATCAGCCCCAGCATTTT. It codes for CASSPSSNQPQHF.

The chain links TRBV6-6 to TRBJ2-7, with 7 bases identical to TRBD2. The CDR3 contains 15 residues. V lost 5 bases, J lost 0 bases, and 7 bases stayed unmatched. CDR1 MNHNY and CDR2 SVGAGI come from the germline V gene (reference sequence). CDR3 sequence: CASSPRGLGSYEQYF. CDR3 coding DNA: TGTGCCAGCAGTCCAAGAGGACTAGGCTCCTACGAGCAGTACTTC.

The V call is TRBV5-1, the J call TRBJ1-1; no clear D. V gave up 0 bases and J gave up 9 bases, with 15 bases separating them. The CDR3 extends over 14 amino acids. Germline CDR1 and CDR2: SGHRS and YFSETQ. CDR3 DNA: TGCGCCAGCAGCTTGGAGGAACAGAAGCTGAAAGCTTTCTTT. Its translation is CASSLEEQKLKAFF.

The chain is built from TRBV7-6 and TRBJ1-5; tentatively, D is TRBD1 (5 bases). This CDR3 contains 17 residues. Germline assignment: CDR1 SGHVS and CDR2 FNYEAQ. The V end lost 5 bases, the J end lost 6 bases, and 23 bases lay between the germline ends. CDR3 in amino acids: CASSPTAPGGAGQPQHF. DNA for the CDR3: TGTGCCAGCAGCCCGACAGCACCTGGAGGGGCGGGTCAGCCCCAGCATTTT. Together with reference TRBV7-6 and TRBJ1-5, the CDR3 gives the full variable domain: GAGVSQSPRYKVTKRGQDVALRCDPISGHVSLYWYRQALGQGPEFLTYFNYEAQQDKSGLPNDRFSAERPEGSISTLTIQRTEQRDSAMYRCASSPTAPGGAGQPQHFGDGTRLSIL.

This clone was counted a single time. V is TRBV10-2 and J is TRBJ1-6, with D possibly TRBD1 on 5 matching bases. Germline values: CDR1 WSHSY, CDR2 SAAADI. This CDR3 region has 12 residues. V lost 5 bases, J lost 11 bases, and 10 bases lay in between. This CDR3 reads CASSMGDTPLHF. CDR3 sequence (DNA): TGCGCCAGCAGTATGGGGGATACACCCCTCCACTTT.

J is TRBJ2-3 and V is TRBV5-1; D gene uncertain. Germline values: CDR1 SGHRS, CDR2 YFSETQ. V shed 0 bases and J shed 5 bases, with 4 bases lying between them. The length of the CDR3 is 12 residues. The CDR3 protein is CASSLGVDTQYF. The CDR3 DNA is TGCGCCAGCAGCTTGGGGGTAGATACGCAGTATTTT.